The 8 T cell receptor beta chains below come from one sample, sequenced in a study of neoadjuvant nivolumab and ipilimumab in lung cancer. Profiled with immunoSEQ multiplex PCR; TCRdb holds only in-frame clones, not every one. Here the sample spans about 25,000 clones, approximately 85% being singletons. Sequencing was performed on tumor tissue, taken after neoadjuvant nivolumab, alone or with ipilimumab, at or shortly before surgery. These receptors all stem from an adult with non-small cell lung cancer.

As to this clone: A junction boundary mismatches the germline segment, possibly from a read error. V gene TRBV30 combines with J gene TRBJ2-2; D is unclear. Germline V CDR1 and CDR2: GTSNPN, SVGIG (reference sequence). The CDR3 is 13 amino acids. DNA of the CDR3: TGTGCCTGGAGTTCCCTTAACAGCGGGGAGCTGTTTTTT. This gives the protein CAWSSLNSGELFF.

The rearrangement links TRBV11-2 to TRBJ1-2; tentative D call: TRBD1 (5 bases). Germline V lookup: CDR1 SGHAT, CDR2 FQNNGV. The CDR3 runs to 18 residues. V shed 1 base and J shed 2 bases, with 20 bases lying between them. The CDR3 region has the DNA TGTGCCAGCAGCTTAGGTGGCTGGGGGTACGGAGAAAACTATGGCTACACCTTC. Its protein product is CASSLGGWGYGENYGYTF.

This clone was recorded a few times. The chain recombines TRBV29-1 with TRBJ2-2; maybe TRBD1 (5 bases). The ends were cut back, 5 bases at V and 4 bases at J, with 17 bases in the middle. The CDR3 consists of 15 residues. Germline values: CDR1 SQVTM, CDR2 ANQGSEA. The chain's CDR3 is CSVLPLQGSTGELFF. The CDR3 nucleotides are TGCAGCGTTTTGCCATTGCAGGGCTCCACCGGGGAGCTGTTTTTT.

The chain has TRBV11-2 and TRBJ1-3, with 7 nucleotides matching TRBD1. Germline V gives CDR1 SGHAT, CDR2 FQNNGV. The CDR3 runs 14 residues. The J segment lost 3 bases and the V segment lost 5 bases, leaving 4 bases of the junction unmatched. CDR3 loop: CASSPTGNGNTIYF. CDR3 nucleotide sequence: TGTGCCAGCAGCCCGACAGGGAATGGAAACACCATATATTTT. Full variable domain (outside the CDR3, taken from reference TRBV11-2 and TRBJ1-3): EAGVAQSPRYKIIEKRQSVAFWCNPISGHATLYWYQQILGQGPKLLIQFQNNGVVDDSQLPKDRFSAERLKGVDSTLKIQPAKLEDSAVYLCASSPTGNGNTIYFGEGSWLTVV.

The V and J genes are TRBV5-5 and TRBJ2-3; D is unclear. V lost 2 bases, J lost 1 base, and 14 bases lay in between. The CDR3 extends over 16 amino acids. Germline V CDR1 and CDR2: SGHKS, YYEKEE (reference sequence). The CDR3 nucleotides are TGTGCCAGCAGCTTAGATTCAGGTTGGGGCACAGATACGCAGTATTTT. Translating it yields CASSLDSGWGTDTQYF.

The DNA of the CDR3 is TGCAGCGTTGTTCTGGGACTAGCGGGAGGAGCCACCGGGGAGCTGTTTTTT. Protein sequence: CSVVLGLAGGATGELFF. V usage is TRBV29-1 and J usage is TRBJ2-2, with TRBD2 matching over 15 bases. V lost 4 bases to trimming and J lost 4 bases; unmatched junction nucleotides: 7. CDR1 SQVTM and CDR2 ANQGSEA come from the germline V gene. This CDR3 comprises 17 residues.

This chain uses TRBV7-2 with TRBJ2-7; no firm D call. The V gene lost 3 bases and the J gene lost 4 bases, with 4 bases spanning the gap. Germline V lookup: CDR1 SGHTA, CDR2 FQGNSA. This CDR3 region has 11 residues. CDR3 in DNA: TGTGCCAGCAGCTTGGATTACGAGCAGTACTTC. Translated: CASSLDYEQYF.

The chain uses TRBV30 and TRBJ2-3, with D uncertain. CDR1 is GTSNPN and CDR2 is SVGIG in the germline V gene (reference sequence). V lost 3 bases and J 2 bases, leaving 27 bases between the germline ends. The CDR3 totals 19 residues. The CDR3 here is CAWSPVWIVSLRHTDTQYF. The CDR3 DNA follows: TGTGCCTGGAGCCCAGTGTGGATAGTATCCCTCCGCCACACAGATACGCAGTATTTT.